The rows below give T cell receptor beta chains drawn from one sample of a study of cytomegalovirus exposure and HLA in healthy donors. Clones were sequenced by immunoSEQ multiplex PCR, and TCRdb holds only the in-frame ones, with some missing. The table includes some 340,000 clones, about 85% detected once. Material: PBMCs. These receptor sequences come from a woman in her 30s in good health and CMV-seropositive. Both conserved end residues are part of each CDR3. Fields, in order: J gene, clone size, V gene, D gene, CDR3 protein, CDR3 DNA. A D gene is named only where the DNA matches it firmly. Not all rows give a size; the values are once, few, many and, for expanded clones, a class.

>TRBJ1-4|-|TRBV7-9|TRBD1
CAGDIPGQPFATNEKLFF
TGTGCCGGGGATATCCCGGGACAGCCTTTTGCAACTAATGAAAAACTGTTTTTT
>TRBJ1-6|once|TRBV10-1|-
CASTLGRNNSPLHF
TGCGCCAGCACCTTGGGACGGAATAATTCACCCCTCCACTTT
>TRBJ1-2|-|TRBV27|-
CASRARGGYTF
TGTGCCAGCAGGGCTAGGGGAGGCTACACCTTC
>TRBJ1-1|-|TRBV13|TRBD1
CASSETGGLGTEAFF
TGTGCCAGCAGCGAGACAGGGGGTTTGGGAACTGAAGCTTTCTTT
>TRBJ2-3|once|TRBV7-2|TRBD2
CASSTSGRARDTQYF
TGTGCCAGCAGCACAAGCGGGAGGGCGAGAGATACGCAGTATTTT
>TRBJ2-3|-|TRBV5-1|TRBD2
CASSTRGGLDTQYF
TGCGCCAGCAGTACCCGGGGGGGCCTTGATACGCAGTATTTT
>TRBJ1-5|-|TRBV15|-
CATSPMTGTANQPQHF
TGTGCCACCAGCCCCATGACCGGGACGGCCAATCAGCCCCAGCATTTT
>TRBJ2-1|-|TRBV10-3|TRBD1
CAISGGQGVGYEQFF
TGTGCCATCAGTGGAGGACAGGGCGTTGGTTATGAGCAGTTCTTC
>TRBJ1-2|-|TRBV28|TRBD1
CASSRRKEGQFYGYTF
TGTGCCAGCAGTCGAAGGAAGGAGGGACAGTTCTATGGCTACACCTTC
>TRBJ1-1|-|TRBV7-7|-
CASFGGRGLCEAFF
TGTGCCAGCTTCGGGGGACGGGGACTATGTGAAGCTTTCTTT
>TRBJ2-2|-|TRBV6-4|TRBD2
CASSDAVAGTGELFF
TGTGCCAGCAGTGACGCAGTAGCGGGCACCGGGGAGCTGTTTTTT
>TRBJ1-3|-|TRBV9|-
CASSAVTGNTIYF
TGTGCCAGCAGCGCAGTAACTGGAAACACCATATATTTT
>TRBJ2-7|-|TRBV6-5|-
CASRRDGSYEQYF
TGTGCCAGCAGACGGGACGGCTCCTACGAGCAGTACTTC
>TRBJ1-4|-|TRBV27|-
CASTLRGGTLATNEKLFF
TGTGCCAGCACCCTCCGGGGGGGTACTCTCGCAACTAATGAAAAACTGTTTTTT
>TRBJ2-6|-|TRBV27|-
CASSFSGANVLTF
TGTGCCAGCAGTTTCAGTGGGGCCAACGTCCTGACTTTC
>TRBJ2-7|-|TRBV29-1|-
CSVEVEAAYEQYF
TGCAGCGTTGAAGTGGAAGCGGCGTACGAGCAGTACTTC
>TRBJ2-7|once|TRBV4-3|TRBD1
CASSQEGQGGNEQYF
TGCGCCAGCAGCCAAGAGGGACAGGGGGGCAACGAGCAGTACTTC